A selection of T cell receptor beta chains follows, all from one sample in a study of vaccination and CD4 T cells after COVID-19. Their cognate antigens are unknown. TCRdb redid the calling of the PCR reads with MiXCR, one entry per CDR3 protein. The repertoire consists of around 15,000 distinct CDR3 sequences, with under 65% occurring once and the leading ten covering more than 7%. The sample comprised CD4+ T cells from blood, cultured in vitro. These receptor sequences come from a human donor who had recovered from COVID-19. CDR3s include the opening cysteine and the closing phenylalanine or tryptophan.

v_gene: TRBV23-1
len: 18
j_gene: TRBJ2-1
CDR3aa: CASSPLALAQSSYNEQFF

v_gene: TRBV28
len: 10
j_gene: TRBJ1-1
CDR3aa: CASSFEEAFF

v_gene: TRBV6-4
len: 14
j_gene: TRBJ1-1
CDR3aa: CASSDSGRETEAFF

v_gene: TRBV2
len: 14
j_gene: TRBJ2-3
CDR3aa: CASSVRDYTDTQYF

v_gene: TRBV6-1
len: 13
j_gene: TRBJ2-7
CDR3aa: CASMGRSINEQYF

v_gene: TRBV27
len: 14
j_gene: TRBJ1-2
CDR3aa: CASRPNTGAGGYTF

v_gene: TRBV28
len: 13
j_gene: TRBJ1-2
CDR3aa: CASSLRGSYGYTF

v_gene: TRBV7-2
len: 16
j_gene: TRBJ1-5
CDR3aa: CASSLEGRSANQPQHF

v_gene: TRBV20-1
len: 16
j_gene: TRBJ1-5
CDR3aa: CSARDGKQDSNQPQHF

v_gene: TRBV7-9
len: 13
j_gene: TRBJ1-1
CDR3aa: CASSLSSGTEAFF

v_gene: TRBV10-3
len: 17
j_gene: TRBJ1-2
CDR3aa: CAISERIPGQGADGYTF

v_gene: TRBV28
len: 16
j_gene: TRBJ1-2
CDR3aa: CASSLPSGGFDYGYTF

v_gene: TRBV6-2/TRBV6-3
len: 15
j_gene: TRBJ2-5
CDR3aa: CASSYTPTSQETQYF

v_gene: TRBV27
len: 13
j_gene: TRBJ1-6
CDR3aa: CASKSPYNSPLHF

v_gene: TRBV10-3
len: 16
j_gene: TRBJ2-7
CDR3aa: CAISDSVGTETYEQYF

v_gene: TRBV20-1
len: 14
j_gene: TRBJ2-1
CDR3aa: CSARSKGHRDEQFF

v_gene: TRBV19
len: 14
j_gene: TRBJ1-5
CDR3aa: CASSIGAGNQPQHF

v_gene: TRBV7-3
len: 17
j_gene: TRBJ1-5
CDR3aa: CASSLKFGQGGRQPQHF